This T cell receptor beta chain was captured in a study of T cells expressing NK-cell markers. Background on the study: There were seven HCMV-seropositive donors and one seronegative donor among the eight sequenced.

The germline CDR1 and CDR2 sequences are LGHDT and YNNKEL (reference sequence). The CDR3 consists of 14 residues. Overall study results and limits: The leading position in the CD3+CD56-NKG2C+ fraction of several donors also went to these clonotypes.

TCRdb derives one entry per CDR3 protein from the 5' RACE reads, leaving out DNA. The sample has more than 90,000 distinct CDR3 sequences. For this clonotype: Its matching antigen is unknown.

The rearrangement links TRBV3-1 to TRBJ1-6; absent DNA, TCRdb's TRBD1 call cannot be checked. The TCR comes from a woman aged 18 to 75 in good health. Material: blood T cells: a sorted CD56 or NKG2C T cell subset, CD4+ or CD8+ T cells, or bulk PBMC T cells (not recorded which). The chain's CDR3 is CASSQEGGNSPLHF.